The clone carrying this T cell receptor beta chain was found a few times. These data are taken from a study of cytomegalovirus exposure and HLA in healthy donors. The V end lost 4 bases, the J end lost 2 bases, and 15 bases lay between the germline ends. Germline V gene lookup returns CDR1 MNHNS and CDR2 SASEGT. The CDR3 has 16 residues. PCR used 60 Vbeta primers and 13 Jbeta primers. Measured with immunoSEQ multiplex PCR; TCRdb has only the in-frame clones, and not every one. Of around 110,000 clones detected, approximately 9.4% appear once; the ten largest clones hold roughly 3.1%. The sample consisted of PBMCs. J is TRBJ1-3 and V is TRBV6-1, with D tentatively TRBD1 (5 bases). The receptor's source is a man aged 25 to 40 in good health and CMV-seronegative. The CDR3, as DNA: TGTGCCAGCAGTGTCGTCAGGGCCGGCGCTGGAAACACCATATATTTT. Translation gives CASSVVRAGAGNTIYF.